The 17 T cell receptor beta chains presented below share a single source sample, sequenced in a study of cytomegalovirus exposure and HLA in healthy donors (dated by TCRdb to the late 2010s). To prepare the library, the immunoSEQ multiplex PCR assay was applied. The multiplex PCR relied on a mix of 60 forward primers for TCR Vbeta segments and 13 reverse primers for TCR Jbeta segments. TCRdb provides this immuneACCESS table in a form limited to in-frame rearrangements. Some clones are lacking; in checked studies, under half of them reflect an unresolved V gene, and why the rest are absent is not known. Within this sample are roughly 160,000 clones, with roughly 80% of them counted one time only. The ten largest clones capture 0.38% of the sample. Sequenced sample: PBMCs. Receptors were obtained from a boy younger than 10 in good health and CMV-seronegative.

The gene calls are TRBV6-1 and TRBJ2-5; 8 bases are shared with TRBD1. The DNA end lines up better with TRBJ2-7; the J call may be wrong. The CDR3 consists of 15 residues. Germline V gene lookup returns CDR1 MNHNS and CDR2 SASEGT. The CDR3 DNA reads as TGTGCCAGCAGAATTCTCGGGACAGGAATAAACGAGCAGTACTTC. Translated, it gives CASRILGTGINEQYF.

V and J are TRBV2 and TRBJ2-3; TRBD2 aligns across 10 bases. The CDR3 runs to 15 residues. CDR1 and CDR2 (germline): SNHLY, FYNNEI. The trim removed 5 bases at V and 0 bases at J, leaving 2 bases unmatched. CDR3 in DNA: TGTGCCAGCAGTCTACTAGCGGGGAGCACAGATACGCAGTATTTT. Residues: CASSLLAGSTDTQYF.

This rearrangement joins TRBV4-2 to TRBJ2-5, with D unclear. The V gene's germline CDR1 is LGHNA and CDR2 YNFKEQ. The CDR3 runs 15 residues. V shed 0 bases and J shed 2 bases, with 10 bases lying between them. CDR3 amino acids: CASSQERPGQETQYF. CDR3 sequence (DNA): TGTGCCAGCAGCCAAGAACGGCCAGGACAAGAGACCCAGTACTTC.

The chain joins TRBV6-6 to TRBJ1-5; 7 bases line up with TRBD1. This CDR3 region has 15 residues. J gave up 2 bases and V 6 bases, and 7 bases lay outside the gene matches. The germline CDR1 and CDR2 sequences are MNHNY and SVGAGI (reference sequence). CDR3 DNA: TGTGCCAGCAGACAAGGACAGGTAGGCAATCAGCCCCAGCATTTT. It codes for CASRQGQVGNQPQHF.

The chain uses TRBV30 and TRBJ2-5; 9 positions agree with TRBD1. Gene TRBJ2-7 matches the end of the DNA better, so the J call may be wrong. Germline V gene data show CDR1 as GTSNPN and CDR2 as SVGIG (reference sequence). CDR3 length: 12 amino acids. CDR3 DNA: TGTGCCTGGGGGGACAGGGTAAACGAGCAGTACTTC. It encodes CAWGDRVNEQYF.

A note on this clone: The same CDR3 also results from other DNA sequences found in this sample. In DNA, the CDR3 is TGTGCCAGCAGCCGGACAGGACTTTACGAGCAGTACTTC. Translation: CASSRTGLYEQYF. This chain connects TRBV6-5 to TRBJ2-7, with 7 bases that match TRBD1. The CDR3 is 13 residues long. Germline CDR1 reads MNHEY; CDR2 reads SVGAGI. Trimming removed 6 bases from V and 4 bases from J; junction bases left unmatched: 6.

This chain uses TRBV2 with TRBJ1-3, with 9 bases that match TRBD1. This CDR3 spans 14 amino acids. The ends lost 5 bases at V and 7 bases at J; junction bases unmatched: 6. Germline CDR1 SNHLY, CDR2 FYNNEI. For the CDR3, the DNA is TGTGCCAGCAGTACAGACAGGGGGTGGAACACCATATATTTT. This encodes CASSTDRGWNTIYF.

This sequence joins TRBV7-8 and TRBJ2-7; the match to TRBD1 covers 8 bases. The ends lost 6 bases at V and 5 bases at J; junction bases unmatched: 9. The germline V gene encodes CDR1 SGHVS and CDR2 FQNEAQ. The CDR3 spans 14 residues. The CDR3 DNA follows: TGTGCCAGCAGGCAAGCAGGGGGCAGGGACGAGCAGTACTTC. The encoded protein is CASRQAGGRDEQYF.

The chain couples TRBV14 to TRBJ2-2; D gene uncertain. There are 15 residues in the CDR3. Germline CDR1 reads SGHDN; CDR2 reads FVKESK. The ends were cut back, 3 bases at V and 1 base at J, with 9 bases in the middle. This chain's CDR3 is CASSQRSRNTGELFF. The CDR3 nucleotides read TGTGCCAGCAGCCAGAGGAGCCGGAACACCGGGGAGCTGTTTTTT.

V is TRBV6-1 and J is TRBJ2-5; 7 bases fit TRBD1. Gene TRBJ2-7 matches the end of the DNA better, so the J call may be wrong. This CDR3 has 14 residues. Germline values: CDR1 MNHNS, CDR2 SASEGT. In DNA form, the CDR3 reads TGTGCCAGCAGCACACGCCGGGACAGCTACGAGCAGTACTTC. Translating it yields CASSTRRDSYEQYF.

The genes are TRBV2 and TRBJ1-2; TRBD1 agrees at 9 bases. The CDR3 is 15 amino acids. V gave up 6 bases and J gave up 7 bases; unmatched junction bases: 12. Germline loops: CDR1 SNHLY, CDR2 FYNNEI. The CDR3 region is CASRGQQGAIGGYTF. CDR3 DNA sequence: TGTGCCAGCAGGGGTCAACAGGGGGCTATCGGTGGCTACACCTTC.

V is TRBV12-5 and J is TRBJ2-1; the match to TRBD2 covers 10 bases. This CDR3 has 15 amino acids. Trimming removed 0 bases from V and 10 bases from J; junction bases left unmatched: 6. CDR1 LGHNT and CDR2 FRNRAP come from the germline V gene. The CDR3 nucleotides read TGTGCTAGTGGTTTGGTACCAGCGGGAGGGCGCGAGCAGTTCTTC. Translated: CASGLVPAGGREQFF.

The V and J genes are TRBV11-2 and TRBJ1-2; the match to TRBD1 covers 9 bases. V lost 0 bases and J lost 4; bases outside the gene matches: 6. The CDR3 consists of 16 residues. Looked up from germline, CDR1 is SGHAT and CDR2 is FQNNGV. The CDR3 here is CASSLDRTGGVYGYTF. The CDR3 DNA follows: TGTGCCAGCAGCTTAGATAGAACAGGGGGCGTCTATGGCTACACCTTC. The complete variable domain, with remaining parts taken from reference TRBV11-2 and TRBJ1-2, reads EAGVAQSPRYKIIEKRQSVAFWCNPISGHATLYWYQQILGQGPKLLIQFQNNGVVDDSQLPKDRFSAERLKGVDSTLKIQPAKLEDSAVYLCASSLDRTGGVYGYTFGSGTRLTVV.

The genes are TRBV27 and TRBJ2-3, with D perhaps matching TRBD2 (5 bases). CDR1 MNHEY and CDR2 SMNVEV come from the germline V gene (reference sequence). There are 14 residues in the CDR3. Trimming took off 2 bases at V and 6 bases at J, with 12 bases between the two ends. The CDR3 sequence is CASSLGRASDTQYF. CDR3 in DNA: TGTGCCAGCAGTTTAGGGCGGGCCAGTGATACGCAGTATTTT.

This clone showed up just a few times. The V call is TRBV25-1, the J call TRBJ2-3; D is unclear. Germline-derived CDR1 and CDR2 are MGHDK and SYGVNS. The CDR3 contains 14 residues. Trimming removed 3 bases at V and 5 bases at J, with 12 bases between. The DNA of the CDR3 is TGTGCCAGCAGTGATGGAACCTCGGGAGATACGCAGTATTTT. The encoded protein is CASSDGTSGDTQYF.

CDR3: CASKSGTGSGEQYF. The DNA of the CDR3 is TGCGCCAGCAAATCCGGGACAGGGTCGGGGGAGCAGTACTTC. V is TRBV5-1 and J is TRBJ2-7; 9 bases line up with TRBD1. This CDR3 has 14 amino acids. With V trimmed by 6 bases and J by 7 bases, 11 bases remained unmatched. The V gene's germline CDR1 is SGHRS and CDR2 YFSETQ.

The V and J genes are TRBV12-5 and TRBJ2-1; unclear D gene. Germline V gene data show CDR1 as LGHNT and CDR2 as FRNRAP. V was shortened by 5 bases and J by 7 bases, with 24 bases between the two germline ends. The CDR3 loop spans 17 amino acids. CDR3 DNA: TGTGCTAGTGGTCCACCACATACCAGAATTACCGAAAATGAGCAGTTCTTC. This translates into CASGPPHTRITENEQFF.